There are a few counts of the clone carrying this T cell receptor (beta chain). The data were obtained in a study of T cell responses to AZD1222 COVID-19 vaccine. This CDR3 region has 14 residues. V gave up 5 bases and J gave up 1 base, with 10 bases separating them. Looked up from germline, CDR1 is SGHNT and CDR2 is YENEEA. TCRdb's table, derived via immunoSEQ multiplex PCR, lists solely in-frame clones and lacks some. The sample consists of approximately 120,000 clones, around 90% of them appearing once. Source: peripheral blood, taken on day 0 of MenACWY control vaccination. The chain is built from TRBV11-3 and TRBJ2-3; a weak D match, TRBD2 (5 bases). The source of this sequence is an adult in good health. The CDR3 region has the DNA TGTGCCAGCAGCATAAGCGGTGGCACAGATACGCAGTATTTT. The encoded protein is CASSISGGTDTQYF.